The sample holds many counts of the clone carrying this T cell receptor (beta chain). Its antigen is as yet unknown. The protocol was immunoSEQ multiplex PCR, while the TCRdb copy is restricted to in-frame clones and leaves out a portion. Recorded here are 9,500 to 13,000 clones, with no singletons, and the ten leading clones hold approximately 26%. These data originate in a study of T cells after posttransplantation cyclophosphamide. Overall study findings and caveats: Skin or GI-infiltrating T cells shared few TRB sequences with blood. Donor-recipient repertoire similarity was low at 1-2 months, rising over year one. After PTCy, TRB diversity resembled that of CNI/methotrexate controls.

Treatment was busulfan-fludarabine conditioning, a marrow graft, and cyclophosphamide on days +3 and +4. The germline gives CDR1 SNHLY, CDR2 FYNNEI. The junction had 2 bases not matched to a gene; V was cut back by 7 bases and J by 5 bases. The CDR3 sequence is 12 residues long. The rearrangement joins TRBV2 to TRBJ1-2; 9 bases map to TRBD1. This sequence was found in a female patient between 35 and 55 years old who received an allogeneic stem cell transplant from a related donor, was CMV-positive, and had no GVHD. Some T cells may be graft donor cells. This specimen consisted of PBMCs, obtained after allogeneic stem cell transplant with posttransplant cyclophosphamide. DNA of the CDR3: TGTGCCAGCAAGGACAGGGGATATGGCTACACCTTC. It translates to CASKDRGYGYTF. Complete variable domain (other parts from reference TRBV2 and TRBJ1-2): EPEVTQTPSHQVTQMGQEVILRCVPISNHLYFYWYRQILGQKVEFLVSFYNNEISEKSEIFDDQFSVERPDGSNFTLKIRSTKLEDSAMYFCASKDRGYGYTFGSGTRLTVV.